Reported below is one T cell receptor (beta chain). This table comes from immunoSEQ multiplex PCR, and its TCRdb copy is limited to in-frame clones, with some not included. This sample has millions of clones, with around nine tenths found just once. V was trimmed by 6 bases and J by 9 bases, leaving 18 bases between them. Germline CDR1 and CDR2: MNHEY and SVGAGI. This CDR3 spans 13 amino acids. This record comes from a study of shared clonotypes between healthy human individuals. This TCR derives from a man between 18 and 29 years old in good health. V usage is TRBV6-5 and J usage is TRBJ2-7, with D perhaps TRBD2 (5 bases). Sequencing was done on a sample of naive CD4+ T cells sorted from blood. Documented subset: CD45RA+ positively selected. CDR3 nucleotide sequence: TGTGCCAGCAGCCTGACGGGATACGATCGGCAGTACTTC. Translated: CASSLTGYDRQYF.